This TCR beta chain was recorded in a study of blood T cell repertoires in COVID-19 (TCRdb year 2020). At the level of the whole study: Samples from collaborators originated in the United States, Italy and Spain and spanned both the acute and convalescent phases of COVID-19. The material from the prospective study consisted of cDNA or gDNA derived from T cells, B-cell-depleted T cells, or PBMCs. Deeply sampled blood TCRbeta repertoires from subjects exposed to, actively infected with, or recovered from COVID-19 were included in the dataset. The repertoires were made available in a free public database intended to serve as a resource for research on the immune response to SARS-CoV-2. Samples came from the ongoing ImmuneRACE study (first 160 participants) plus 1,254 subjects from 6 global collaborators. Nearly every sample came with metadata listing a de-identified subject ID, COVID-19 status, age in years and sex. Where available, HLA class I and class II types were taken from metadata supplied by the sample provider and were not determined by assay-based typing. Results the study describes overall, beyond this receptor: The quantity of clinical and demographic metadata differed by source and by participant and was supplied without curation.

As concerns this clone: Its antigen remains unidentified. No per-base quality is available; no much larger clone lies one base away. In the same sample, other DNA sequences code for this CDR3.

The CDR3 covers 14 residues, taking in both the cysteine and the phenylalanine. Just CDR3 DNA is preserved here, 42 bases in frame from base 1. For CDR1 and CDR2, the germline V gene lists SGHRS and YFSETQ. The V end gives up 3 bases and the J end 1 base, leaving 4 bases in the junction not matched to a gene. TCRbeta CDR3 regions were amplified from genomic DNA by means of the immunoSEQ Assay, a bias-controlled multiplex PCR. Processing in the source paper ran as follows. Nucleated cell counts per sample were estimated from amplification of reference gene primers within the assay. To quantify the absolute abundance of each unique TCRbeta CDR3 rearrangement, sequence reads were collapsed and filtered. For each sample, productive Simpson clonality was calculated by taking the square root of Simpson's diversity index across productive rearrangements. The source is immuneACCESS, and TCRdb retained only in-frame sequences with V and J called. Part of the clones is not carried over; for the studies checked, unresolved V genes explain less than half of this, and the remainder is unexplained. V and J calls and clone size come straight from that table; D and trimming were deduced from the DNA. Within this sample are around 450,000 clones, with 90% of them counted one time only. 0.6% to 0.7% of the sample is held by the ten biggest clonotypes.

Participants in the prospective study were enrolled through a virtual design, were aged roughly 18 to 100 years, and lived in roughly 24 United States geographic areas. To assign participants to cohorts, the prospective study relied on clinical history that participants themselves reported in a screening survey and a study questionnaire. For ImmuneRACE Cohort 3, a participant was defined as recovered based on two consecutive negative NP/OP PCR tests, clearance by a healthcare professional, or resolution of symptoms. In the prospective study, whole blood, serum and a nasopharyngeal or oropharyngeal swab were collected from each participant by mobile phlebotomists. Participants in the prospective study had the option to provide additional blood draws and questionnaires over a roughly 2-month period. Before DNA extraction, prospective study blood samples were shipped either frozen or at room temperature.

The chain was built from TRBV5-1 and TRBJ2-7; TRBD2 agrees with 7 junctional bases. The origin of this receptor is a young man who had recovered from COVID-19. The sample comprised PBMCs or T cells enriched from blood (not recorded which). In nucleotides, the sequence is TGCGCCAGCAGCTCGACCGGGGGGTCCTACGAGCAGTACTTC. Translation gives CASSSTGGSYEQYF.